Listed here are 16 T cell receptor beta chains from one sample, sequenced in a study of blood T cell repertoires in COVID-19. Sequencing was performed with immunoSEQ multiplex PCR; in TCRdb, only in-frame clones are kept and a portion is missing. In the table there are around 290,000 clones, around 90% of which are singletons. Material: PBMCs or T cells enriched from blood (not recorded which). The receptors were gathered from a woman aged 60-75 years in a cohort exposed to, infected with or recovered from COVID-19 (not recorded which).

V usage is TRBV18 and J usage is TRBJ1-5; D might be TRBD1 (6 bases). The CDR3 extends over 14 amino acids. CDR1 KGHSH and CDR2 LQKENI come from the germline V gene. V was pared by 3 bases and J by 6 bases, with 12 bases between. The CDR3 DNA is TGTGCCAGCTCACCGTGGGGGGGCAGTCAGCCCCAGCATTTT. This gives the protein CASSPWGGSQPQHF.

The gene calls are TRBV6-5 and TRBJ2-7; possibly TRBD1 for D (6 bases). Germline lookup yields CDR1 MNHEY and CDR2 SVGAGI. CDR3 length: 13 residues. Trimming pared 8 bases from V and 2 bases from J, leaving 13 bases between. CDR3 in DNA: TGTGCCAGCGCCCGAGACAGGCCCTACGAGCAGTACTTC. Its translation is CASARDRPYEQYF.

This chain joins TRBV19 and TRBJ1-2, with 10 bases identical to TRBD1. There are 15 residues in the CDR3. Per germline, CDR1 LNHDA and CDR2 SQIVND (reference sequence). V was pared by 8 bases and J by 1 base, with 7 bases of the junction left unmatched. The chain's CDR3 is CASSGQGSLNYGYTF. The DNA for the CDR3 is TGTGCCAGTTCGGGACAGGGGAGTCTTAACTATGGCTACACCTTC.

The gene calls are TRBV18 and TRBJ1-5; 7 nucleotides line up with TRBD1. Per germline, CDR1 KGHSH and CDR2 LQKENI. Trimming at V came to 6 bases and at J to 5 bases, leaving 7 bases not matched to a gene. There are 14 residues in the CDR3. The CDR3: CASSPTGIYQPQHF. The CDR3 bases are TGTGCCAGCTCTCCGACAGGGATCTATCAGCCCCAGCATTTT.

V and J are TRBV28 and TRBJ2-7; D remains ambiguous. Germline V gene sequence: CDR1 MDHEN, CDR2 SYDVKM. This CDR3 comprises 14 residues. The ends were cut back, 2 bases at V and 2 bases at J, with 10 bases in the middle. The CDR3 DNA follows: TGTGCCAGCAGTTTACGGTCGATAACCTACGAGCAGTACTTC. It specifies CASSLRSITYEQYF.

The V gene is TRBV4-1, the J gene TRBJ2-1, with TRBD2 identical over 15 bases. The CDR3 is 18 residues long. In germline, CDR1 is MGHRA, CDR2 YSYEKL. The junction had 9 bases not matched to a gene; V was cut back by 2 bases and J by 7 bases. The chain's CDR3 is CASSQQQTGTSGRNEQFF. The CDR3 bases are TGCGCCAGCAGCCAACAACAGACCGGGACTAGCGGGAGGAATGAGCAGTTCTTC.

V gene TRBV4-3 combines with J gene TRBJ2-7, with TRBD1 matching 8 bases. Trimming removed 3 bases from V and 3 bases from J; junction bases left unmatched: 7. The CDR3 length is 15 residues. Germline V gives CDR1 LGHNA, CDR2 YSLEER. The CDR3 DNA follows: TGCGCCAGCAGCCACGGAACCGGGACAGGCTACGAGCAGTACTTC. As protein: CASSHGTGTGYEQYF.

The J gene is TRBJ2-3, the V gene TRBV24-1; 16 nucleotides agree with TRBD2. J lost 4 bases, V lost 3 bases, and 3 bases had no gene match. The CDR3 loop spans 17 amino acids. Germline CDR1 is KGHDR and CDR2 is SFDVKD. CDR3 sequence: CATSDGTSGRASDTQYF. The CDR3 DNA follows: TGTGCCACCAGTGATGGGACTAGCGGGAGGGCGTCAGATACGCAGTATTTT.

This chain connects TRBV6-5 to TRBJ1-1, with unresolved D. The germline CDR1 and CDR2 sequences are MNHEY and SVGAGI. Trimming stripped 6 bases from V and 4 bases from J, with 18 bases between. The CDR3 consists of 15 residues. CDR3 in DNA: TGTGCCAGCAGACTACTAGGGAGCTCGACCACTGAAGCTTTCTTT. Its protein product is CASRLLGSSTTEAFF.

This chain uses TRBV7-8 with TRBJ1-2; the D is unclear. The germline gives CDR1 SGHVS, CDR2 FQNEAQ. The V end was cut by 2 bases, the J end by 1 base, with 8 bases between. This CDR3 has 14 amino acids. The CDR3 sequence: CASSLLGINYGYTF. The DNA for the CDR3 is TGTGCCAGCAGCTTATTGGGCATTAACTATGGCTACACCTTC.

Written as DNA, the CDR3 is TGCGCCAGCAGCCAAGAGGGCCCGGGGGGGCATGAAAAACTGTTTTTT. This gives the protein CASSQEGPGGHEKLFF. The chain is built from TRBV4-1 and TRBJ1-4; maybe TRBD1 (6 bases). Germline CDR1 is MGHRA and CDR2 is YSYEKL. The germline V and J ends were trimmed by 0 bases and 6 bases, with 14 bases remaining between them. This CDR3 is built from 16 residues.

The chain has TRBV24-1 and TRBJ1-3; weak D call: TRBD1 (6 bases). Germline assignment: CDR1 KGHDR and CDR2 SFDVKD. Trimming shortened V by 4 bases and J by 3 bases, and 15 bases separated the two germline ends. The CDR3 is made up of 16 amino acids. CDR3 protein: CATSDPSGAGGNTIYF. In nucleotides, the CDR3 is TGTGCCACCAGTGACCCCTCAGGGGCTGGTGGAAACACCATATATTTT.

The gene calls are TRBV30 and TRBJ2-7, with D perhaps TRBD1 (5 bases). CDR1 GTSNPN and CDR2 SVGIG come from the germline V gene (reference sequence). The CDR3 length is 12 residues. Trimming pared 0 bases from V and 12 bases from J, leaving 15 bases between. CDR3 sequence: CAWSVRDSVSYF. In DNA, the CDR3 is TGTGCCTGGAGTGTACGTGACAGCGTCTCGTACTTC.

The rearrangement links TRBV7-9 to TRBJ2-1; 12 nucleotides line up with TRBD2. From germline, CDR1 is SEHNR and CDR2 FQNEAQ (reference sequence). There are 16 residues in the CDR3. After removal of 4 bases from V and 7 bases from J, the junction contained 8 bases not matched to a gene. For the CDR3, the DNA is TGTGCCAGCAGCTCCACTAGCGGGAGGCCAGGAAATGAGCAGTTCTTC. Translating it yields CASSSTSGRPGNEQFF. The full variable domain, rest sourced from reference TRBV7-9 and TRBJ2-1, is DTGVSQNPRHKITKRGQNVTFRCDPISEHNRLYWYRQTLGQGPEFLTYFQNEAQLEKSRLLSDRFSAERPKGSFSTLEIQRTEQGDSAMYLCASSSTSGRPGNEQFFGPGTRLTVL.

J is TRBJ2-5 and V is TRBV5-4; 8 nucleotides line up with TRBD2. V gave up 6 bases and J gave up 4 bases; unmatched junction bases: 17. From germline, CDR1 is SGHNT and CDR2 YYREEE (reference sequence). The CDR3 contains 17 residues. The CDR3 protein is CASNLGGGGGPRETQYF. The CDR3 nucleotides read TGTGCCAGCAACCTCGGGGGGGGCGGAGGGCCCAGAGAGACCCAGTACTTC.

The J gene is TRBJ1-2, the V gene TRBV3-1 (or the pseudogene TRBV3-2); no clear D gene. Trimming stripped 1 base from V and 5 bases from J, with 11 bases between. Germline V gene sequence: CDR1 LGHDT, CDR2 YNNKEL (reference sequence). The CDR3 is 14 amino acids. CDR3 residues: CASSQGDTFYGYTF. The CDR3 DNA reads as TGTGCCAGCAGCCAAGGCGACACGTTTTATGGCTACACCTTC.